This T cell receptor (beta chain) was profiled in a study of T-cell reconstitution after alpha-beta-depleted transplantation in children. For TCRbeta, the library was prepared with unique molecular identifiers. TCRdb reanalysed the PCR reads using MiXCR and keeps one entry per CDR3 protein. This table has roughly 500,000 distinct CDR3 sequences, under 12% appearing once. This clonotype has only a few counts. This receptor was obtained from a child aged 2 to 10 with inherited bone marrow failure, due to receive a stem cell transplant. Here the sequenced sample was PBMCs, taken before TCRalphabeta/CD19-depleted stem cell transplant.

The CDR3 DNA is TGTGCCAGCAGCCCCTCGACTAGCGGGAGTGAAGAGACCCAGTACTTC. The encoded protein is CASSPSTSGSEETQYF. V and J are TRBV7-9 and TRBJ2-5, with 12 bases fitting TRBD2. The germline V gene encodes CDR1 SEHNR and CDR2 FQNEAQ (reference sequence). V gave up 5 bases and J gave up 3 bases; unmatched junction bases: 7. This CDR3 contains 16 residues.